These T cell receptor beta chains were read from a single sample in a study of blood T cell repertoires in COVID-19. The method was immunoSEQ multiplex PCR; TCRdb's version includes in-frame clones alone and lacks a portion of them. The table lists about 78,000 clones, 86% of them singletons. Material: peripheral blood. All receptors come from a man in his fifties with active or convalescent COVID-19. The CDR3 runs from the conserved cysteine through the conserved F or W. D genes are given only for firm matches. The listing skips clone size in some rows; elsewhere it reads once, few, many or a size class.

clone size: NA; D gene: NA; J gene: TRBJ1-3; V gene: TRBV19; CDR3 protein: CASGSNSGNTIYF; CDR3 DNA: TGTGCCAGTGGCTCGAACTCTGGAAACACCATATATTTT
clone size: NA; D gene: TRBD2; J gene: TRBJ2-3; V gene: TRBV7-2; CDR3 protein: CASSLAPGGRGDTQYF; CDR3 DNA: TGTGCCAGCAGCTTAGCCCCGGGGGGGCGGGGAGATACGCAGTATTTT
clone size: NA; D gene: TRBD1; J gene: TRBJ1-5; V gene: TRBV5-1; CDR3 protein: CASSLLSGGAYSNQPQHF; CDR3 DNA: TGCGCCAGCAGCTTGTTGTCAGGGGGAGCCTATAGCAATCAGCCCCAGCATTTT
clone size: NA; D gene: TRBD2; J gene: TRBJ2-5; V gene: TRBV28; CDR3 protein: CASRGGGASETQYF; CDR3 DNA: TGTGCCAGCCGAGGCGGGGGGGCGAGTGAGACCCAGTACTTC
clone size: NA; D gene: NA; J gene: TRBJ2-3; V gene: TRBV10-3; CDR3 protein: CAISARDSTDTQYF; CDR3 DNA: TGTGCCATCAGTGCGAGGGATAGCACAGATACGCAGTATTTT
clone size: NA; D gene: NA; J gene: TRBJ1-2; V gene: TRBV28; CDR3 protein: CASSLQGSGYGYTF; CDR3 DNA: TGTGCCAGCAGTCTACAGGGTTCGGGCTATGGCTACACCTTC
clone size: NA; D gene: NA; J gene: TRBJ2-3; V gene: TRBV5-1; CDR3 protein: CASSSRTNSDTQYF; CDR3 DNA: TGCGCCAGCAGCAGCCGGACAAACTCAGATACGCAGTATTTT
clone size: NA; D gene: NA; J gene: TRBJ1-2; V gene: TRBV18; CDR3 protein: CASSPEQSILYGYTF; CDR3 DNA: TGTGCCAGCTCACCAGAACAGAGCATCTTATATGGCTACACCTTC
clone size: NA; D gene: NA; J gene: TRBJ1-5; V gene: TRBV15; CDR3 protein: CATSRDTQGTVTVHF; CDR3 DNA: TGTGCCACCAGCAGAGATACTCAAGGAACAGTCACCGTGCATTTT
clone size: few; D gene: NA; J gene: TRBJ2-5; V gene: TRBV7-9; CDR3 protein: CASSQGREQETQYF; CDR3 DNA: TGTGCCAGCAGCCAGGGGAGGGAACAAGAGACCCAGTACTTC
clone size: NA; D gene: TRBD2; J gene: TRBJ2-3; V gene: TRBV2; CDR3 protein: CASRADSSGRTDTQYF; CDR3 DNA: TGTGCCAGCAGGGCCGACTCTAGCGGGAGGACAGATACGCAGTATTTT
clone size: NA; D gene: TRBD1; J gene: TRBJ1-2; V gene: TRBV5-6; CDR3 protein: CASSPGGSGYTF; CDR3 DNA: TGTGCCAGCAGCCCAGGGGGCTCTGGCTACACCTTC
clone size: NA; D gene: NA; J gene: TRBJ1-2; V gene: TRBV18; CDR3 protein: CASSDSRTDYGYTF; CDR3 DNA: TGTGCCAGCTCAGACAGCCGCACAGATTATGGCTACACCTTC
clone size: NA; D gene: TRBD2; J gene: TRBJ2-3; V gene: TRBV5-1; CDR3 protein: CASSLMTSGGIDTQYF; CDR3 DNA: TGCGCCAGCAGCTTGATGACTAGCGGGGGGATAGATACGCAGTATTTT
clone size: NA; D gene: TRBD1; J gene: TRBJ1-2; V gene: TRBV6-5; CDR3 protein: CASSYGGTGGDYGYTF; CDR3 DNA: TGTGCCAGCAGTTACGGAGGGACAGGGGGTGACTATGGCTACACCTTC
clone size: NA; D gene: NA; J gene: TRBJ2-7; V gene: TRBV25-1; CDR3 protein: CASSELFSYEQYF; CDR3 DNA: TGTGCCAGCAGTGAACTGTTTTCCTACGAGCAGTACTTC
clone size: NA; D gene: TRBD1; J gene: TRBJ1-2; V gene: TRBV4-2; CDR3 protein: CASSQDRAGGLYGYTF; CDR3 DNA: TGTGCCAGCAGCCAAGATCGGGCAGGGGGCTTGTATGGCTACACCTTC
clone size: NA; D gene: TRBD1; J gene: TRBJ2-1; V gene: TRBV5-1; CDR3 protein: CASRRDSQSNEQFF; CDR3 DNA: TGCGCCAGCCGACGGGACAGCCAGTCAAATGAGCAGTTCTTC
clone size: NA; D gene: NA; J gene: TRBJ2-5; V gene: TRBV5-6; CDR3 protein: CASSADYQETQYF; CDR3 DNA: TGTGCCAGCAGCGCGGACTACCAAGAGACCCAGTACTTC
clone size: NA; D gene: TRBD1; J gene: TRBJ1-4; V gene: TRBV7-9; CDR3 protein: CASSFSGQGNEKLFF; CDR3 DNA: TGTGCCAGCAGCTTTTCGGGACAGGGAAATGAAAAACTGTTTTTT
clone size: NA; D gene: TRBD2; J gene: TRBJ2-2; V gene: TRBV7-8; CDR3 protein: CASSLGTSGGANTGELFF; CDR3 DNA: TGTGCCAGCAGCTTAGGGACTAGCGGGGGGGCGAACACCGGGGAGCTGTTTTTT
clone size: NA; D gene: TRBD1; J gene: TRBJ1-1; V gene: TRBV4-3; CDR3 protein: CASSRGTDLNTEAFF; CDR3 DNA: TGCGCCAGCAGCCGCGGGACAGATCTTAACACTGAAGCTTTCTTT
clone size: NA; D gene: NA; J gene: TRBJ1-5; V gene: TRBV5-1; CDR3 protein: CASSVQGPQPQHF; CDR3 DNA: TGCGCCAGCAGCGTACAGGGTCCTCAGCCCCAGCATTTT
clone size: NA; D gene: NA; J gene: TRBJ1-5; V gene: TRBV7-9; CDR3 protein: CASSYGDQPQHF; CDR3 DNA: TGTGCCAGCAGCTACGGAGATCAGCCCCAGCATTTT
clone size: once; D gene: TRBD1; J gene: TRBJ1-1; V gene: TRBV4-1; CDR3 protein: CASSQGDRGPEAFF; CDR3 DNA: TGCGCCAGCAGCCAGGGGGACAGGGGGCCTGAAGCTTTCTTT
clone size: NA; D gene: NA; J gene: TRBJ1-3; V gene: TRBV6-5; CDR3 protein: CATHDDSSGNTIYF; CDR3 DNA: TGTGCCACCCATGACGACAGCTCTGGAAACACCATATATTTT
clone size: once; D gene: NA; J gene: TRBJ1-1; V gene: TRBV30; CDR3 protein: CAWEVDTEAFF; CDR3 DNA: TGTGCCTGGGAAGTCGACACTGAAGCTTTCTTT
clone size: once; D gene: NA; J gene: TRBJ1-2; V gene: TRBV6-1; CDR3 protein: CASSDPRGFGYTF; CDR3 DNA: TGTGCCAGCAGTGACCCTCGAGGTTTTGGCTACACCTTC
clone size: NA; D gene: NA; J gene: TRBJ1-1; V gene: TRBV11-3; CDR3 protein: CASSANQVAEAFF; CDR3 DNA: TGTGCCAGCAGCGCGAACCAGGTCGCTGAAGCTTTCTTT
clone size: NA; D gene: TRBD1; J gene: TRBJ1-3; V gene: TRBV10-3; CDR3 protein: CAISESEGQGPYTIYF; CDR3 DNA: TGTGCCATCAGTGAGTCGGAGGGACAGGGGCCTTACACCATATATTTT
clone size: NA; D gene: NA; J gene: TRBJ2-5; V gene: TRBV19; CDR3 protein: CASSKELGQETQYF; CDR3 DNA: TGTGCCAGTAGTAAGGAACTAGGACAAGAGACCCAGTACTTC
clone size: NA; D gene: NA; J gene: TRBJ1-1; V gene: TRBV6-2/TRBV6-3; CDR3 protein: CASSSTVSEAFF; CDR3 DNA: TGTGCCAGCAGTTCCACAGTCTCTGAAGCTTTCTTT
clone size: NA; D gene: TRBD2; J gene: TRBJ2-3; V gene: TRBV27; CDR3 protein: CASSSLTSGGLTQYF; CDR3 DNA: TGTGCCAGCAGTTCCTTGACTAGCGGGGGTCTCACGCAGTATTTT
clone size: NA; D gene: NA; J gene: TRBJ1-1; V gene: TRBV25-1; CDR3 protein: CASSPIGGGTEAFF; CDR3 DNA: TGTGCCAGCAGCCCTATAGGGGGGGGGACTGAAGCTTTCTTT
clone size: once; D gene: NA; J gene: TRBJ1-2; V gene: TRBV28; CDR3 protein: CASSLSGNYGYTF; CDR3 DNA: TGTGCCAGCAGTTTATCAGGAAACTATGGCTACACCTTC
clone size: NA; D gene: TRBD1; J gene: TRBJ2-5; V gene: TRBV5-1; CDR3 protein: CASSAGTGWETQYF; CDR3 DNA: TGCGCCAGCAGCGCAGGGACAGGGTGGGAGACCCAGTACTTC
clone size: NA; D gene: NA; J gene: TRBJ1-4; V gene: TRBV4-1; CDR3 protein: CASTQQGLNEKLFF; CDR3 DNA: TGCGCCAGCACCCAACAGGGTCTTAATGAAAAACTGTTTTTT
clone size: NA; D gene: TRBD2; J gene: TRBJ2-5; V gene: TRBV9; CDR3 protein: CASTRGGALLQETQYF; CDR3 DNA: TGTGCCAGCACCCGGGGGGGGGCCCTCCTACAAGAGACCCAGTACTTC
clone size: NA; D gene: TRBD1; J gene: TRBJ1-1; V gene: TRBV28; CDR3 protein: CASSLRTGVMNTEAFF; CDR3 DNA: TGTGCCAGCAGTTTAAGGACAGGGGTCATGAACACTGAAGCTTTCTTT
clone size: NA; D gene: TRBD2; J gene: TRBJ2-3; V gene: TRBV6-1; CDR3 protein: CASSEAAGLADTQYF; CDR3 DNA: TGTGCCAGCAGTGAAGCGGCAGGACTAGCAGATACGCAGTATTTT
clone size: NA; D gene: NA; J gene: TRBJ2-1; V gene: TRBV10-3; CDR3 protein: CAISEPRQYNEQFF; CDR3 DNA: TGTGCCATCAGTGAACCCAGACAGTACAATGAGCAGTTCTTC
clone size: NA; D gene: TRBD1; J gene: TRBJ1-4; V gene: TRBV5-1; CDR3 protein: CASSNRGTNEKLFF; CDR3 DNA: TGCGCCAGCAGCAACAGGGGGACTAATGAAAAACTGTTTTTT
clone size: NA; D gene: TRBD1; J gene: TRBJ1-1; V gene: TRBV10-2; CDR3 protein: CASSEPLSTGGKTEAFF; CDR3 DNA: TGCGCCAGCAGTGAGCCCCTCTCCACAGGGGGCAAGACTGAAGCTTTCTTT
clone size: NA; D gene: NA; J gene: TRBJ1-3; V gene: TRBV9; CDR3 protein: CASSVEVGVSGNTIYF; CDR3 DNA: TGTGCCAGCAGCGTAGAAGTCGGTGTCTCTGGAAACACCATATATTTT
clone size: NA; D gene: TRBD2; J gene: TRBJ2-1; V gene: TRBV24-1; CDR3 protein: CATSDPWTSGGPYNEQFF; CDR3 DNA: TGTGCCACCAGTGACCCCTGGACTAGCGGGGGCCCTTACAATGAGCAGTTCTTC
clone size: once; D gene: TRBD1; J gene: TRBJ1-1; V gene: TRBV10-2; CDR3 protein: CASSDPGQGVNTEAFF; CDR3 DNA: TGCGCCAGCAGTGACCCCGGACAGGGCGTGAACACTGAAGCTTTCTTT
clone size: NA; D gene: TRBD1; J gene: TRBJ1-1; V gene: TRBV24-1; CDR3 protein: CATSTGTGALRAEAFF; CDR3 DNA: TGTGCCACCAGTACCGGGACAGGGGCTCTCAGGGCTGAAGCTTTCTTT
clone size: NA; D gene: TRBD2; J gene: TRBJ2-3; V gene: TRBV11-2; CDR3 protein: CASSLDTGLHTDTQYF; CDR3 DNA: TGTGCCAGCAGCTTAGATACGGGACTACACACAGATACGCAGTATTTT
clone size: NA; D gene: NA; J gene: TRBJ2-6; V gene: TRBV6-2/TRBV6-3; CDR3 protein: CASSSENLSGANVLTF; CDR3 DNA: TGTGCCAGCAGTTCCGAGAATCTCTCTGGGGCCAACGTCCTGACTTTC
clone size: NA; D gene: NA; J gene: TRBJ2-3; V gene: TRBV7-9; CDR3 protein: CASSADWRTDTQYF; CDR3 DNA: TGTGCCAGCAGCGCGGACTGGAGGACAGATACGCAGTATTTT
clone size: NA; D gene: TRBD1; J gene: TRBJ2-2; V gene: TRBV28; CDR3 protein: CASSLSGQGRTGELFF; CDR3 DNA: TGTGCCAGCAGTTTATCTGGACAGGGGCGGACCGGGGAGCTGTTTTTT
clone size: NA; D gene: NA; J gene: TRBJ1-2; V gene: TRBV19; CDR3 protein: CASSISGSYGYTF; CDR3 DNA: TGTGCCAGTAGTATTAGCGGCAGCTATGGCTACACCTTC
clone size: NA; D gene: TRBD1; J gene: TRBJ2-7; V gene: TRBV7-2; CDR3 protein: CASSLGDRDYEQYF; CDR3 DNA: TGTGCCAGCAGCTTAGGGGACAGGGATTACGAGCAGTACTTC
clone size: NA; D gene: NA; J gene: TRBJ1-4; V gene: TRBV2; CDR3 protein: CASSVGQTNEKLFF; CDR3 DNA: TGTGCCAGCAGCGTAGGACAGACAAATGAAAAACTGTTTTTT
clone size: NA; D gene: TRBD1; J gene: TRBJ1-4; V gene: TRBV28; CDR3 protein: CASLAGQTNEKLFF; CDR3 DNA: TGTGCCAGCCTTGCGGGACAGACGAATGAAAAACTGTTTTTT
clone size: NA; D gene: TRBD2; J gene: TRBJ2-3; V gene: TRBV5-6; CDR3 protein: CASSLVAGGPDTQYF; CDR3 DNA: TGTGCCAGCAGCTTGGTTGCGGGGGGGCCAGATACGCAGTATTTT
clone size: NA; D gene: TRBD2; J gene: TRBJ2-1; V gene: TRBV11-3; CDR3 protein: CASSSGGLYNEQFF; CDR3 DNA: TGTGCCAGCAGCAGCGGGGGATTGTACAATGAGCAGTTCTTC
clone size: NA; D gene: TRBD2; J gene: TRBJ2-3; V gene: TRBV4-1; CDR3 protein: CASSQDWGGGVRTQYF; CDR3 DNA: TGCGCCAGCAGCCAAGATTGGGGCGGGGGGGTACGTACGCAGTATTTT
clone size: NA; D gene: NA; J gene: TRBJ2-7; V gene: TRBV18; CDR3 protein: CASSPYGGEQYF; CDR3 DNA: TGTGCCAGCTCACCCTACGGGGGAGAGCAGTACTTC
clone size: NA; D gene: NA; J gene: TRBJ2-5; V gene: TRBV27; CDR3 protein: CASSFGVGGAQETQYF; CDR3 DNA: TGTGCCAGCAGTTTCGGAGTGGGGGGGGCCCAAGAGACCCAGTACTTC